The 13 T cell receptor beta chains in this list originate from one sample, sequenced in a study of T cells in Graves' hyperthyroidism and ophthalmopathy. RNA transcripts yielded amplified TCR beta CDR3 regions. When the TCR CDR3 underwent first-round RT-PCR, the HTBI primer set was used. TCRdb analysed the multiplex PCR reads with MiXCR anew, one entry per CDR3 protein. The data contain about 480,000 distinct CDR3 sequences, about 24% of them singletons. Sequenced material: blood. The receptors were sampled from a woman aged 25 to 39 with Graves' ophthalmopathy.

The rearrangement links TRBV7-8 to TRBJ2-7; possibly TRBD2 for D (6 bases). The CDR3 contains 14 residues. V gave up 0 bases and J gave up 2 bases, with 8 bases separating them. Per germline, CDR1 SGHVS and CDR2 FQNEAQ. This chain's CDR3 is CASSLAGLTYEQYF. In nucleotides, the CDR3 is TGTGCCAGCAGCTTAGCGGGACTTACCTACGAGCAGTACTTC.

The V gene is TRBV6-1, the J gene TRBJ2-7, with 7 bases identical to TRBD1. The trim removed 4 bases at V and 0 bases at J, leaving 12 bases unmatched. The CDR3 is made up of 17 amino acids. Germline loops: CDR1 MNHNS, CDR2 SASEGT. This CDR3 reads CASSAQLLRDSSYEQYF. For the CDR3, the DNA is TGTGCCAGCAGTGCACAGCTACTCCGGGACAGCTCCTACGAGCAGTACTTC.

This clonotype has a handful of counts. The chain couples TRBV15 to TRBJ1-5; 11 nucleotides agree with TRBD1. The germline V gene has CDR1 LNHNV and CDR2 YYDKDF (reference sequence). Trimming took 1 base from V and 3 from J; bases not matched to a gene: 8. The CDR3 is 18 residues long. CDR3 loop: CATSRGFRTGGLNQPQHF. The CDR3 coding sequence is TGTGCCACCAGCAGAGGTTTCAGGACAGGGGGCCTCAATCAGCCCCAGCATTTT.

The table lists this clonotype with many counts. The chain couples TRBV20-1 to TRBJ2-5, with 10 bases that match TRBD2. The V gene's germline CDR1 is DFQATT and CDR2 SNEGSKA (reference sequence). The length of the CDR3 is 18 residues. Trimming removed 3 bases from V and 5 bases from J; junction bases left unmatched: 18. CDR3 nucleotide sequence: TGCAGTGCTAGGATTCCGGGACTAGCGATACGGCCCGTGGAGACCCAGTACTTC. It codes for CSARIPGLAIRPVETQYF.

This clonotype was detected ten times or more. The gene calls are TRBV10-3 and TRBJ1-1, with D possibly being TRBD1 (5 bases). V lost 0 bases, J lost 1 base, and 15 bases lay in between. This CDR3 spans 17 amino acids. Germline values: CDR1 ENHRY, CDR2 SYGVKD. CDR3 sequence: CAISESGGKSANTEAFF. The DNA for the CDR3 is TGTGCCATCAGTGAGTCTGGGGGAAAGAGTGCGAACACTGAAGCTTTCTTT.

This clonotype showed up many times. The chain couples TRBV7-8 to TRBJ1-2; D is perhaps TRBD1 (6 bases). The CDR3 sequence is 15 residues long. Germline-derived CDR1 and CDR2 are SGHVS and FQNEAQ. V was cut by 6 bases and J by 0 bases, with 14 bases left in between. The CDR3 region has the DNA TGTGCCAGCAGTTCCGACAGGATAGCTAACTATGGCTACACCTTC. This translates into CASSSDRIANYGYTF.

This clonotype was counted between two and nine times. This chain joins TRBV6-1 and TRBJ2-7; 7 bases are shared with TRBD1. This CDR3 has 14 residues. The J segment lost 4 bases and the V segment lost 8 bases, leaving 11 bases of the junction unmatched. The germline gives CDR1 MNHNS, CDR2 SASEGT. The CDR3 DNA is TGTGCCAGCTCTAAAACAGGGGCTGGATACGAGCAGTACTTC. As protein: CASSKTGAGYEQYF.

CDR3 DNA sequence: TGTGCCAGCAGTCCCAATGCGGGACAGATTGGCTACACCTTC. This codes for CASSPNAGQIGYTF. The genes are TRBV6-1 and TRBJ1-2; 7 positions agree with TRBD1. Trimming cost V 5 bases and J 7 bases; bases outside gene matches: 10. CDR1 and CDR2 (germline): MNHNS, SASEGT. CDR3 length: 14 residues.

This rearrangement joins TRBV29-1 to TRBJ2-5, with D possibly TRBD2 on 6 matching bases. This CDR3 region has 14 residues. Germline V gives CDR1 SQVTM, CDR2 ANQGSEA. V gave up 7 bases and J gave up 4 bases, with 19 bases separating them. The CDR3 bases are TGCAGCGCCCCGCCTGGAGGGGAGGTAGAGACCCAGTACTTC. Residues: CSAPPGGEVETQYF.

This clonotype was picked up many times. The J gene is TRBJ2-2, the V gene TRBV6-5; no reliable D call. Germline V gene sequence: CDR1 MNHEY, CDR2 SVGAGI. The length of the CDR3 is 17 residues. V was clipped by 3 bases and J by 4 bases, with 18 bases between them. The CDR3 loop is CASSYDRRTASTGELFF. The DNA of the CDR3 is TGTGCCAGCAGTTATGATCGGCGTACAGCTAGCACCGGGGAGCTGTTTTTT.

This clonotype came up a few times. This rearrangement joins TRBV24-1 to TRBJ1-2; 7 bases are shared with TRBD1. The junction had 3 bases not matched to a gene; V was cut back by 6 bases and J by 0 bases. This CDR3 contains 14 residues. Germline CDR1 and CDR2: KGHDR and SFDVKD. The CDR3 DNA is TGTGCCACCAGTCAGGGGGGTGCTAACTATGGCTACACCTTC. Encoded protein: CATSQGGANYGYTF.

In its sample, this clonotype was seen many times. The gene calls are TRBV12-3 or TRBV12-4 and TRBJ2-2; D gene unclear. The CDR3 is made up of 16 amino acids. V shed 3 bases and J shed 1 base, with 12 bases lying between them. The CDR3 spells CASSFSWLQNTGELFF. The DNA for the CDR3 is TGTGCCAGCAGTTTCAGTTGGTTACAGAACACCGGGGAGCTGTTTTTT.

There are many counts of this clonotype. The V gene is TRBV27, the J gene TRBJ2-7, with D perhaps being TRBD1 or TRBD2 (5 bases each). The germline V gene encodes CDR1 MNHEY and CDR2 SMNVEV (reference sequence). Trimming stripped 3 bases from V and 2 bases from J, with 8 bases between. The CDR3 covers 13 residues. The CDR3 nucleotides read TGTGCCAGCAGTTTTATGGGGGCCTACGAGCAGTACTTC. As protein: CASSFMGAYEQYF.